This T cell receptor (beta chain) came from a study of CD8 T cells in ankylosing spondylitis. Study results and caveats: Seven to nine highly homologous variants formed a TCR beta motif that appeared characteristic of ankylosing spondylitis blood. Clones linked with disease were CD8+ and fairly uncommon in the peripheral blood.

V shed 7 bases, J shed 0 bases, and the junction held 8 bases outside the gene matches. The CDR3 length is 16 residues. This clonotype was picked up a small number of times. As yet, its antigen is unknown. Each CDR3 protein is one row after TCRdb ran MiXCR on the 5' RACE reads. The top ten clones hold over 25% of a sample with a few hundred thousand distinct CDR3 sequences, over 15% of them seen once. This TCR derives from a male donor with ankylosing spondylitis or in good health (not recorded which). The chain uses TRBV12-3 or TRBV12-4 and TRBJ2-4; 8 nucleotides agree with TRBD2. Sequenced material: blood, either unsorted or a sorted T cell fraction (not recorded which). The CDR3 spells CASTGGGREAKNIQYF. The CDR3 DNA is TGTGCCAGCACCGGGGGGGGCAGGGAAGCCAAAAACATTCAGTACTTC.